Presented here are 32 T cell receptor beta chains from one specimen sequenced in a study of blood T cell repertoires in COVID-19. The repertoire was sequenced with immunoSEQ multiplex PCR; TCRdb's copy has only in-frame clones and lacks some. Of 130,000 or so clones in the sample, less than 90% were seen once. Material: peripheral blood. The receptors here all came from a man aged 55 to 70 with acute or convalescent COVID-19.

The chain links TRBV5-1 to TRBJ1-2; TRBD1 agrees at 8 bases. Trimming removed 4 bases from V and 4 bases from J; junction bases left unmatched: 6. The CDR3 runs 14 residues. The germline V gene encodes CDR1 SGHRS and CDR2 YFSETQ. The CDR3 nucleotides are TGCGCCAGCAGCCAAAAACAGGGGGTCTATGGCTACACCTTC. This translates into CASSQKQGVYGYTF.

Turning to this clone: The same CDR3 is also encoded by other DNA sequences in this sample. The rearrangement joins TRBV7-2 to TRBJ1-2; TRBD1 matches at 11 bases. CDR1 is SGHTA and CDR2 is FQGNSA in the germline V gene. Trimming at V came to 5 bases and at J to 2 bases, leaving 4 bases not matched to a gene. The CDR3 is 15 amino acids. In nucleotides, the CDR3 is TGTGCCAGCAGCCTCGGACAGGGGGCGAACTATGGCTACACCTTC. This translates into CASSLGQGANYGYTF.

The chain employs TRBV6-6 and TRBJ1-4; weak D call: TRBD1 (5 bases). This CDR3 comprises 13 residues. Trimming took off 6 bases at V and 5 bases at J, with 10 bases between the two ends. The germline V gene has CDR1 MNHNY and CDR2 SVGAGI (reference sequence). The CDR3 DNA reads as TGTGCCAGCAGACCCCGACAGAATGAAAAACTGTTTTTT. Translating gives CASRPRQNEKLFF.

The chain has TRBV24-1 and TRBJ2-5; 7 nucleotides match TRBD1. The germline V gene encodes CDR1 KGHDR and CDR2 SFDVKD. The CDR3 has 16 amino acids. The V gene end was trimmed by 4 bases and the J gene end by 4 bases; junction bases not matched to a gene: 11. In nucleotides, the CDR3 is TGTGCCACCAGTGACCCTTCACTGACAGGGACAGAGACCCAGTACTTC. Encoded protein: CATSDPSLTGTETQYF.

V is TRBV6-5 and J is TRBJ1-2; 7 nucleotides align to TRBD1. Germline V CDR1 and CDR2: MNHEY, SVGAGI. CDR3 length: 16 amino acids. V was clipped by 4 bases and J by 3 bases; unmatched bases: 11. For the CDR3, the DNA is TGTGCCAGCAGTTCCTCCCTGACAGGGATAGACTATGGCTACACCTTC. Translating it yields CASSSSLTGIDYGYTF.

The CDR3 DNA reads as TGTGCCAGCAGTGAAGAGTCGGTATACGAGCAGTACTTC. Its translation is CASSEESVYEQYF. The chain combines TRBV6-1 with TRBJ2-7; no reliable D call. CDR1 MNHNS and CDR2 SASEGT come from the germline V gene. The CDR3 is made up of 13 amino acids. V was clipped by 1 base and J by 4 bases, with 8 bases between them.

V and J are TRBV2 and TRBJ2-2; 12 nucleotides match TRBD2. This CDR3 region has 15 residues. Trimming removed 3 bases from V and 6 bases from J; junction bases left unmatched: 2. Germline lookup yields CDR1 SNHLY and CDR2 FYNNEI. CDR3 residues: CASSELAGGAGELFF. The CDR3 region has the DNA TGTGCCAGCAGTGAGCTAGCGGGAGGGGCCGGGGAGCTGTTTTTT.

In DNA, the CDR3 is TGTGCCAGCAGCTTCCGGTCTAGTTACACAGATACGCAGTATTTT. Its translation: CASSFRSSYTDTQYF. The chain joins TRBV7-6 to TRBJ2-3, with D unclear. The CDR3 spans 15 residues. Germline CDR1 and CDR2: SGHVS and FNYEAQ. V lost 3 bases and J 2 bases, leaving 12 bases between the germline ends.

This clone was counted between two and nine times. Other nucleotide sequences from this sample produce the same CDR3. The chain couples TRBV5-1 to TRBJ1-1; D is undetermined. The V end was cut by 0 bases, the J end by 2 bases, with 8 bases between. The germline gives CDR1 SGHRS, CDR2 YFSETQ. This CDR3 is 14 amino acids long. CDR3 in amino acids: CASSLGQVNTEAFF. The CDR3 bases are TGCGCCAGCAGCTTGGGGCAGGTCAACACTGAAGCTTTCTTT.

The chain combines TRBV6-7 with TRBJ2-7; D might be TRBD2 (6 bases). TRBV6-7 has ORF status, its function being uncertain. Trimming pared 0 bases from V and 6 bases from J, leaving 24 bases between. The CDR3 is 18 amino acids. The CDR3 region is CASSYSMCCSGVRFEQYF. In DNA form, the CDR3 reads TGTGCCAGCAGTTACTCGATGTGTTGTTCGGGAGTCAGGTTCGAGCAGTACTTC.

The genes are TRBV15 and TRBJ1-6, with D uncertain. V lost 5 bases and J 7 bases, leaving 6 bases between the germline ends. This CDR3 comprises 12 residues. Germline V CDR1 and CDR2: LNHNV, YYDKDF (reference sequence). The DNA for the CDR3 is TGTGCCACCAGCCCTCAGAATTCACCCCTCCACTTT. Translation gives CATSPQNSPLHF. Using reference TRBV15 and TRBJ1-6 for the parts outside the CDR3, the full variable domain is DAMVIQNPRYQVTQFGKPVTLSCSQTLNHNVMYWYQQKSSQAPKLLFHYYDKDFNNEADTPDNFQSRRPNTSFCFLDIRSPGLGDTAMYLCATSPQNSPLHFGNGTRLTVT.

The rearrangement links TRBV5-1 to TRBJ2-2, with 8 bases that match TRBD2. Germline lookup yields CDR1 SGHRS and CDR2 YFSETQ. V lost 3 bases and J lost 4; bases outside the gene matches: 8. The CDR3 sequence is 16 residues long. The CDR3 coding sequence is TGCGCCAGCAGCTACGTGACTAGCGCGGGCACCGGGGAGCTGTTTTTT. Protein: CASSYVTSAGTGELFF.

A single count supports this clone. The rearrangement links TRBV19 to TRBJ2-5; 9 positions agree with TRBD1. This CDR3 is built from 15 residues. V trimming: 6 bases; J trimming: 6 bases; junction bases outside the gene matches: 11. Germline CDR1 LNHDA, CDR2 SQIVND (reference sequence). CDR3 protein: CASRTGGTRDKTQYF. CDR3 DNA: TGTGCCAGTAGGACAGGGGGAACTCGGGACAAGACCCAGTACTTC.

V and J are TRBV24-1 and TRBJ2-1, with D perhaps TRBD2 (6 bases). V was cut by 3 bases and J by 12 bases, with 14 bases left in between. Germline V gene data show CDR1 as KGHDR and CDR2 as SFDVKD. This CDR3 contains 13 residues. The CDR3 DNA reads TGTGCCACCAGTGATGGAAGGAGGGTCCCGCAGTTCTTC. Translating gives CATSDGRRVPQFF.

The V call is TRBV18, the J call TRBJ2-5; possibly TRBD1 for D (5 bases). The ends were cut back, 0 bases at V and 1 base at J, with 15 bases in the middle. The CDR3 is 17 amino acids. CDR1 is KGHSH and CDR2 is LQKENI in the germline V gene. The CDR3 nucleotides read TGTGCCAGCTCACCACCATCAGGGCGGACAATCCAAGAGACCCAGTACTTC. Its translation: CASSPPSGRTIQETQYF.

CDR3 sequence: CASSEGQGGELFF. For the CDR3, the DNA is TGTGCCAGCAGCGAGGGACAGGGCGGGGAGCTGTTTTTT. The V and J genes are TRBV2 and TRBJ2-2, with 9 bases fitting TRBD1. The CDR3 sequence is 13 residues long. Germline V lookup: CDR1 SNHLY, CDR2 FYNNEI. V trimming: 6 bases; J trimming: 7 bases; junction bases outside the gene matches: 3.

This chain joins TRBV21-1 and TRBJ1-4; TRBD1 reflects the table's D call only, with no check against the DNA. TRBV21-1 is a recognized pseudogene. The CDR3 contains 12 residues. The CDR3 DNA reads TGTGCCAGCAGCCCTCGGGACAGGGGTAAGTTTTTT. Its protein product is CASSPRDRGKFF.

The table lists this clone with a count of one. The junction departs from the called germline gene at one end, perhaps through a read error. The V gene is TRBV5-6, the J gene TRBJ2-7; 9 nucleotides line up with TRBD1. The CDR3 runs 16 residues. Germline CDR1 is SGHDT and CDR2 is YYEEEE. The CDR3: CASSFGTGTGTYEQYF. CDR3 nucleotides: TGTGCCAGCAGCTTTGGGACCGGGACAGGGACCTACGAACAGTACTTC.

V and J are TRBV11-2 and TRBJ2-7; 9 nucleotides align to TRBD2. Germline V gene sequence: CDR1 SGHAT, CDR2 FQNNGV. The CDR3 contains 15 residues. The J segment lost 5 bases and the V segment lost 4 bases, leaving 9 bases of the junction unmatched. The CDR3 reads CASSSYGGRGDEQYF. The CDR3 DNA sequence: TGTGCCAGCAGCTCCTATGGCGGGAGGGGGGACGAGCAGTACTTC.

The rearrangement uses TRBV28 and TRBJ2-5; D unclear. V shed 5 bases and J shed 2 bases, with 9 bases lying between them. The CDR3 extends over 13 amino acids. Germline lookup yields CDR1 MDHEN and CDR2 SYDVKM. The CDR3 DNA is TGTGCCAGCAGTGTGGGCCAGCAAGAGACCCAGTACTTC. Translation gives CASSVGQQETQYF.

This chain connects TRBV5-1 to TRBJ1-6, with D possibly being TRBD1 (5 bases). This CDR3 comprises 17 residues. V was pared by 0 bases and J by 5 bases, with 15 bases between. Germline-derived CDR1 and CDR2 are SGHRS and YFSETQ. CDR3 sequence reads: CASSLGLEGRHNSPLHF. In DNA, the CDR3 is TGCGCCAGCAGCTTGGGTTTGGAGGGGAGGCATAATTCACCCCTCCACTTT.

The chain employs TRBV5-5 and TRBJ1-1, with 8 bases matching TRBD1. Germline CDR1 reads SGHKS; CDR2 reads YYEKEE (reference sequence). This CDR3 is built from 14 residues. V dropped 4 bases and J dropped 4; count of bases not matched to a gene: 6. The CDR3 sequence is CASSRITGGTEAFF. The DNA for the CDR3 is TGTGCCAGCAGCAGAATTACAGGGGGCACTGAAGCTTTCTTT. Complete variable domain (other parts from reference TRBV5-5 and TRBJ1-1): DAGVTQSPTHLIKTRGQQVTLRCSPISGHKSVSWYQQVLGQGPQFIFQYYEKEERGRGNFPDRFSARQFPNYSSELNVNALLLGDSALYLCASSRITGGTEAFFGQGTRLTVV.

DNA for the CDR3: TGTGCCAGCAGTTTAGCTACAGGGTACACTGAAGCTTTCTTT. Translating gives CASSLATGYTEAFF. This rearrangement joins TRBV27 to TRBJ1-1, with D possibly TRBD1 on 6 matching bases. Germline assignment: CDR1 MNHEY and CDR2 SMNVEV (reference sequence). The CDR3 length is 14 residues. V lost 2 bases and J lost 3, with 10 bases in between.

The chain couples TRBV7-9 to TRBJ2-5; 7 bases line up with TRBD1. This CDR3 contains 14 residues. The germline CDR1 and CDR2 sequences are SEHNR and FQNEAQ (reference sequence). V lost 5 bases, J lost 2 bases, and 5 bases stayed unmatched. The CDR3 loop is CASSLDRMQETQYF. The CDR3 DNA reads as TGTGCCAGCAGCCTGGACAGGATGCAAGAGACCCAGTACTTC.

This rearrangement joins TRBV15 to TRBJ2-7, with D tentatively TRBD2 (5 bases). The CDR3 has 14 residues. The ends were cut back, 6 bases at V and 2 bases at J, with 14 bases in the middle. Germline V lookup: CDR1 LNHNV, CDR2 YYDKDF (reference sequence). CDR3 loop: CATRDLTGTYEQYF. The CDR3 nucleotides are TGTGCCACCAGAGACCTTACGGGAACCTACGAGCAGTACTTC.

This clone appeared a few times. CDR3 DNA: TGTGCCAGCAGCTGGGGGGACACTGAAGCTTTCTTT. The encoded protein is CASSWGDTEAFF. The V gene is TRBV5-5, the J gene TRBJ1-1; tentatively, D is TRBD1 (5 bases). Trimming stripped 3 bases from V and 3 bases from J, with 6 bases between. CDR3 length: 12 residues. From germline, CDR1 is SGHKS and CDR2 YYEKEE (reference sequence).

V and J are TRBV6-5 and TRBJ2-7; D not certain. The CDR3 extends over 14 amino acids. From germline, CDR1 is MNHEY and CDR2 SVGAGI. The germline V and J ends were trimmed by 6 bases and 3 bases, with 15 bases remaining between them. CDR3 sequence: CASSPRRGDYEQYF. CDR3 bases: TGTGCCAGCAGCCCGCGGAGAGGCGACTACGAGCAGTACTTC.

The CDR3 sequence is CASSPDINYGYTF. The CDR3 nucleotides read TGCGCCAGCAGCCCCGACATTAACTATGGCTACACCTTC. This chain joins TRBV5-1 and TRBJ1-2; D unclear. The V gene's germline CDR1 is SGHRS and CDR2 YFSETQ. Between the trimmed V and J ends, which lost 4 bases and 1 base, there was a span of 8 bases. The CDR3 is 13 amino acids.

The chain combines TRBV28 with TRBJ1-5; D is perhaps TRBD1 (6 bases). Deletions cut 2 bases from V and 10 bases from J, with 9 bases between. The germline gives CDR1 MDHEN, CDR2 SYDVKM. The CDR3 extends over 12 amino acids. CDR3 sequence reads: CASSLGQNPQHF. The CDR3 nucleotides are TGTGCCAGCAGTTTAGGACAGAACCCCCAGCATTTT. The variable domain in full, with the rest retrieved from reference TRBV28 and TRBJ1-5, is DVKVTQSSRYLVKRTGEKVFLECVQDMDHENMFWYRQDPGLGLRLIYFSYDVKMKEKGDIPEGYSVSREKKERFSLILESASTNQTSMYLCASSLGQNPQHFGDGTRLSIL.

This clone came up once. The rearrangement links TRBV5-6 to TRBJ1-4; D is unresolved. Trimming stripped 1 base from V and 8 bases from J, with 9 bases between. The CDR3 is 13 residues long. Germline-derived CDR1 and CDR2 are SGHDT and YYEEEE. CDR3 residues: CASSLRQREKLFF. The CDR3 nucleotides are TGTGCCAGCAGCTTGCGCCAGAGGGAAAAACTGTTTTTT.

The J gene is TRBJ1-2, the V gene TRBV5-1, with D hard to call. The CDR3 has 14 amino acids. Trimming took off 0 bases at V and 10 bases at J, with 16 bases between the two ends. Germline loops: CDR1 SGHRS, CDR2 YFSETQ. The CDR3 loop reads CASSLAGNSGDYTF. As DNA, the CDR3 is TGCGCCAGCAGCTTGGCCGGCAACTCCGGGGACTACACCTTC.

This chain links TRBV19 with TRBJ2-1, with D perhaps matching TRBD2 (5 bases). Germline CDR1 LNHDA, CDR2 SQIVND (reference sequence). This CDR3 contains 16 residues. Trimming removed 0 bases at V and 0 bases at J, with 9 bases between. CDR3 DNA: TGTGCCAGTAGTATAGATCTTGCGGGCTCCTACAATGAGCAGTTCTTC. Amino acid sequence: CASSIDLAGSYNEQFF.